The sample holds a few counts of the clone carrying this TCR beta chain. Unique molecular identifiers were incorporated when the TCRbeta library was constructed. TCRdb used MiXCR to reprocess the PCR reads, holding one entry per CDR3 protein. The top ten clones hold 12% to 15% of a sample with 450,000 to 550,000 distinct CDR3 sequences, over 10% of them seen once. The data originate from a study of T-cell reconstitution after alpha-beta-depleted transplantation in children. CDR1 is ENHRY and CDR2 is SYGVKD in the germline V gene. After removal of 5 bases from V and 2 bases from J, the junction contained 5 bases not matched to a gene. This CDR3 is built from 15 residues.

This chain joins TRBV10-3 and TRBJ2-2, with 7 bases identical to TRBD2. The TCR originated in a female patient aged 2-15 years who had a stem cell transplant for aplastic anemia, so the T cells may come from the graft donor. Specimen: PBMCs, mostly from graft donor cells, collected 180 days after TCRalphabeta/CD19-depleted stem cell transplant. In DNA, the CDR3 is TGTGCCATCAGTTTGAGCGGGGACAACACCGGGGAGCTGTTTTTT. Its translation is CAISLSGDNTGELFF.